This entry lists 5 T cell receptor beta chains sequenced from one sample in a study of monozygotic twins with inflammatory bowel disease. Reprocessing the 5' RACE reads, TCRdb reports a single entry for every CDR3 protein and omits DNA. This sample contains over 110,000 distinct CDR3 sequences. The sample comprised blood. These receptors all come from a human donor with ulcerative colitis or Crohn's disease, or a healthy co-twin of an affected twin (not recorded which).

The J gene is TRBJ2-1, the V gene TRBV20-1; the TCRdb D gene call, TRBD2, has no DNA to confirm it. The CDR3 sequence is 14 residues long. Germline V CDR1 and CDR2: DFQATT, SNEGSKA (reference sequence). The CDR3 spells CSAGGGSGINEQFF.

This chain links TRBV20-1 with TRBJ2-7; there is no DNA to check the TCRdb D call of TRBD2. CDR3 length equals 15 residues. Germline V gene data show CDR1 as DFQATT and CDR2 as SNEGSKA (reference sequence). CDR3 amino acids: CSARGSGGLTYEQYF.

J is TRBJ2-5 and V is TRBV20-1; TCRdb calls TRBD1, which cannot be checked without DNA. The CDR3 runs 11 residues. The V gene's germline CDR1 is DFQATT and CDR2 SNEGSKA (reference sequence). The CDR3 loop reads CSSGVGETQYF.

This rearrangement joins TRBV5-4 to TRBJ2-5; TCRdb gives TRBD1 as the D gene, but with no DNA this cannot be confirmed. Per germline, CDR1 SGHNT and CDR2 YYREEE (reference sequence). There are 15 residues in the CDR3. The CDR3 sequence: CASSGTTGGYETQYF.

This rearrangement joins TRBV7-9 to TRBJ2-7. CDR3 size: 15 residues. Germline V CDR1 and CDR2: SEHNR, FQNEAQ (reference sequence). The CDR3 spells CASSLQTAGRYEQYF.